The source of this TCR beta chain is a study of control samples from healthy donors and cancer patients. Produced via immunoSEQ multiplex PCR; TCRdb's table is partial and in-frame only. The sample records 200,000 or so clones, roughly 94% being singletons. V gave up 2 bases and J gave up 2 bases, with 10 bases separating them. Per germline, CDR1 MDHEN and CDR2 SYDVKM. The CDR3 covers 15 residues. This chain connects TRBV28 to TRBJ1-5, with no clear D. The receptor comes from a man aged 45-60 years in good health. The source material was blood. In nucleotides, the CDR3 is TGTGCCAGCAGTTTACCCGGGCTTGGCAATCAGCCCCAGCATTTT. Translated, it gives CASSLPGLGNQPQHF.